The 23 T cell receptor beta chains below come from one sample, sequenced in a study of lymphopenia after photon versus proton radiotherapy. The method was immunoSEQ multiplex PCR; TCRdb's version includes in-frame clones alone and lacks a portion of them. The profile shows about 26,000 clones, roughly four fifths of them singletons. The sample here was peripheral blood, taken from a patient treated with photon-based radiotherapy. The receptors here all came from a woman aged 45-60 years with pancreatic cancer.

The chain combines TRBV28 with TRBJ2-2; D tentatively reads TRBD1 or TRBD2 (6 bases each). There are 16 residues in the CDR3. Trimming removed 5 bases from V and 1 base from J, with 14 bases in between. Germline V CDR1 and CDR2: MDHEN, SYDVKM. CDR3 sequence reads: CASSPEGGVNTGELFF. The DNA for the CDR3 is TGTGCCAGCAGTCCCGAGGGGGGAGTGAACACCGGGGAGCTGTTTTTT. Filled out from reference TRBV28 and TRBJ2-2, the complete variable domain reads DVKVTQSSRYLVKRTGEKVFLECVQDMDHENMFWYRQDPGLGLRLIYFSYDVKMKEKGDIPEGYSVSREKKERFSLILESASTNQTSMYLCASSPEGGVNTGELFFGEGSRLTVL.

CDR3 residues: CASSWGQTYEQYF. DNA for the CDR3: TGTGCCAGCAGTTGGGGGCAGACCTACGAGCAGTACTTC. The J gene is TRBJ2-7, the V gene TRBV27; the D gene is possibly TRBD1 (6 bases). CDR3 length equals 13 residues. Germline CDR1 MNHEY, CDR2 SMNVEV (reference sequence). Trimming took 4 bases from V and 2 from J, leaving 9 bases between them.

The J gene is TRBJ2-2, the V gene TRBV12-5; D gene uncertain. Trimming pared 8 bases from V and 7 bases from J, leaving 11 bases between. This CDR3 is built from 12 residues. Germline values: CDR1 LGHNT, CDR2 FRNRAP. The CDR3, as DNA: TGTGCTAGTATGGCCCTGGACGGGGAGCTGTTTTTT. Its protein product is CASMALDGELFF.

V usage is TRBV30 and J usage is TRBJ2-7; D is ambiguous. Germline CDR1 GTSNPN, CDR2 SVGIG (reference sequence). Trimming took off 0 bases at V and 0 bases at J, with 9 bases between the two ends. CDR3 length: 14 residues. The DNA of the CDR3 is TGTGCCTGGAGTGTATCCGGATCCTCCTACGAGCAGTACTTC. Protein sequence: CAWSVSGSSYEQYF.

The chain has TRBV11-2 and TRBJ2-3, with 10 nucleotides matching TRBD2. Germline V lookup: CDR1 SGHAT, CDR2 FQNNGV. The CDR3 length is 18 residues. J lost 4 bases, V lost 3 bases, and 13 bases had no gene match. The CDR3 is CASSFTSGTFLRPDTQYF. The CDR3 DNA sequence: TGTGCCAGCAGCTTCACTAGCGGGACCTTCCTTCGGCCAGATACGCAGTATTTT.

The J gene is TRBJ1-1, the V gene TRBV18; D is unclear. The length of the CDR3 is 15 residues. Trimming cost V 3 bases and J 1 base, with 12 bases left between them. CDR1 and CDR2 (germline): KGHSH, LQKENI. CDR3 DNA: TGTGCCAGCTCACCCCCTAAGGGCTGGAACACTGAAGCTTTCTTT. Translated: CASSPPKGWNTEAFF.

The chain employs TRBV6-6 and TRBJ1-1; D ambiguous. Germline V gene sequence: CDR1 MNHNY, CDR2 SVGAGI (reference sequence). Trimming removed 2 bases at V and 5 bases at J, with 9 bases between. The CDR3 totals 13 residues. The CDR3 coding sequence is TGTGCCAGCAGTTACACAAGGAGAACTGAAGCTTTCTTT. This encodes CASSYTRRTEAFF.

The chain links TRBV5-6 to TRBJ2-7; 7 bases line up with TRBD1. V dropped 6 bases and J dropped 2; count of bases not matched to a gene: 5. The germline CDR1 and CDR2 sequences are SGHDT and YYEEEE. The length of the CDR3 is 13 residues. CDR3 sequence: CASNRGFAYEQYF. DNA for the CDR3: TGTGCCAGCAACAGGGGTTTTGCCTACGAGCAGTACTTC.

The rearrangement links TRBV5-1 to TRBJ2-7, with TRBD1 identical over 9 bases. The V gene end was trimmed by 0 bases and the J gene end by 1 base; junction bases not matched to a gene: 17. Germline CDR1 reads SGHRS; CDR2 reads YFSETQ. The CDR3 consists of 20 residues. The CDR3 nucleotides read TGCGCCAGCAGCTTGGGCATTAACTTAGTCACCGGGACAGGGTCCTACGAGCAGTACTTC. Translated, it gives CASSLGINLVTGTGSYEQYF.

This clone occurred a few times. The chain couples TRBV5-1 to TRBJ2-2, with 10 bases matching TRBD2. Germline trimming cut 2 bases from V and 1 base from J; bases unmatched to any gene: 2. Per germline, CDR1 SGHRS and CDR2 YFSETQ. CDR3 size: 16 residues. CDR3 protein: CASSFLAGGNTGELFF. The CDR3 coding sequence is TGCGCCAGCAGCTTCTTAGCGGGAGGGAACACCGGGGAGCTGTTTTTT.

This clone occurred once. V is TRBV7-2 and J is TRBJ2-2; TRBD2 agrees at 9 bases. The CDR3 spans 18 residues. V dropped 2 bases and J dropped 7; count of bases not matched to a gene: 14. CDR1 SGHTA and CDR2 FQGNSA come from the germline V gene. The CDR3 reads CASSLRRGSGRPGGELFF. The CDR3 nucleotides are TGTGCCAGCAGCTTAAGGAGGGGTAGCGGGAGACCGGGCGGGGAGCTGTTTTTT.

V and J are TRBV5-8 and TRBJ2-3; D is undetermined. Trimming removed 2 bases from V and 1 base from J, with 11 bases in between. Germline V lookup: CDR1 SGHTS, CDR2 YDEGEE. The CDR3 is 15 residues long. CDR3 in DNA: TGTGCCAGCAGCTTACAGAGATTTGGCACAGATACGCAGTATTTT. The encoded protein is CASSLQRFGTDTQYF.

Only a few counts were recorded for this clone. The CDR3 sequence: CSVRHTNTEAFF. The CDR3 coding sequence is TGCAGCGTCCGACATACCAACACTGAAGCTTTCTTT. The chain couples TRBV29-1 to TRBJ1-1, with no clear D. Germline CDR1 and CDR2: SQVTM and ANQGSEA. The CDR3 has 12 residues. V gave up 6 bases and J gave up 2 bases, with 10 bases separating them.

V and J are TRBV9 and TRBJ2-1, with TRBD2 matching 7 bases. Germline loops: CDR1 SGDLS, CDR2 YYNGEE. The CDR3 spans 19 residues. V was pared by 0 bases and J by 0 bases, with 12 bases of the junction left unmatched. Here the CDR3 reads CASSVGGGAGISSYNEQFF. The CDR3 bases are TGTGCCAGCAGCGTAGGCGGGGGTGCGGGCATCAGCTCCTACAATGAGCAGTTCTTC.

The V gene is TRBV4-1, the J gene TRBJ2-5; possible D gene TRBD2, 6 bases. Trimming cost V 4 bases and J 5 bases, with 14 bases left between them. Germline assignment: CDR1 MGHRA and CDR2 YSYEKL. The length of the CDR3 is 14 residues. The CDR3 sequence: CASSRPEGLETQYF. CDR3 nucleotides: TGCGCCAGCAGCCGCCCGGAGGGGCTGGAGACCCAGTACTTC.

In this sample, this clone is medium-sized (0.01 to 0.1%). The genes are TRBV9 and TRBJ2-5; D is possibly TRBD2 (5 bases). Germline CDR1 and CDR2: SGDLS and YYNGEE. The CDR3 contains 15 residues. Between the trimmed V and J ends, which lost 0 bases and 1 base, there was a span of 10 bases. The CDR3, as DNA: TGTGCCAGCAGCGTAGGAGAGGGCTTCCAAGAGACCCAGTACTTC. Protein product: CASSVGEGFQETQYF.

The chain carries TRBV5-1 and TRBJ1-2; possibly TRBD1 for D (5 bases). Trimming left V 3 bases short and J 4 bases short, with 19 bases between. The CDR3 is 16 residues long. Germline V gene lookup returns CDR1 SGHRS and CDR2 YFSETQ. CDR3 residues: CASSSDGTLGSYGYTF. CDR3 DNA: TGCGCCAGCAGCTCCGACGGGACTTTGGGGAGCTATGGCTACACCTTC.

The chain couples TRBV19 to TRBJ1-5, with D possibly being TRBD1 (6 bases). V lost 5 bases, J lost 4 bases, and 15 bases lay in between. The germline CDR1 and CDR2 sequences are LNHDA and SQIVND (reference sequence). The CDR3 contains 15 residues. The CDR3 is CASSPDYRANQPQHF. In DNA, the CDR3 is TGTGCCAGTAGTCCGGATTACAGGGCAAATCAGCCCCAGCATTTT.

Comment on this clone: Mismatch with germline at one junction end may stem from a read error. The chain recombines TRBV29-1 with TRBJ2-7; 7 nucleotides align to TRBD1. CDR3 size: 13 residues. Germline assignment: CDR1 SQVTM and CDR2 ANQGSEA. This CDR3 is CNVEEDRLDEQYF. The CDR3 region has the DNA TGCAACGTTGAAGAGGACAGGCTGGACGAGCAGTACTTC.

The gene calls are TRBV2 and TRBJ2-5; D gene ambiguous. V was trimmed by 3 bases and J by 0 bases, leaving 11 bases between them. The CDR3 spans 15 residues. Germline CDR1 is SNHLY and CDR2 is FYNNEI. The CDR3 loop reads CASSDVGLNQETQYF. CDR3 nucleotides: TGTGCCAGCAGTGATGTAGGGCTTAACCAAGAGACCCAGTACTTC.

The V call is TRBV4-1, the J call TRBJ1-5; no clear D. CDR1 is MGHRA, CDR2 YSYEKL, per germline. V dropped 2 bases and J dropped 3 bases, with 2 bases sitting between them. The CDR3 spans 12 residues. CDR3 sequence reads: CASSQPNQPQHF. CDR3 DNA: TGCGCCAGCAGCCAACCCAATCAGCCCCAGCATTTT.

The chain uses TRBV7-9 and TRBJ2-1, with D perhaps assigned TRBD1 or TRBD2 (5 bases each). The germline V and J ends were trimmed by 1 base and 6 bases, with 7 bases remaining between them. Germline V CDR1 and CDR2: SEHNR, FQNEAQ (reference sequence). This CDR3 comprises 13 residues. Here the CDR3 reads CASSLGGFNEQFF. CDR3 DNA: TGTGCCAGCAGCTTAGGGGGGTTCAATGAGCAGTTCTTC.

This clone was counted a few times. The chain couples TRBV7-2 to TRBJ2-5; 9 bases fit TRBD1. V trimming: 5 bases; J trimming: 7 bases; junction bases outside the gene matches: 11. The CDR3 length is 15 residues. Per germline, CDR1 SGHTA and CDR2 FQGNSA. CDR3 sequence (DNA): TGTGCCAGCAGCCCAAAGGACAGGGGAGGGGGGACCCAGTACTTC. Translated: CASSPKDRGGGTQYF.